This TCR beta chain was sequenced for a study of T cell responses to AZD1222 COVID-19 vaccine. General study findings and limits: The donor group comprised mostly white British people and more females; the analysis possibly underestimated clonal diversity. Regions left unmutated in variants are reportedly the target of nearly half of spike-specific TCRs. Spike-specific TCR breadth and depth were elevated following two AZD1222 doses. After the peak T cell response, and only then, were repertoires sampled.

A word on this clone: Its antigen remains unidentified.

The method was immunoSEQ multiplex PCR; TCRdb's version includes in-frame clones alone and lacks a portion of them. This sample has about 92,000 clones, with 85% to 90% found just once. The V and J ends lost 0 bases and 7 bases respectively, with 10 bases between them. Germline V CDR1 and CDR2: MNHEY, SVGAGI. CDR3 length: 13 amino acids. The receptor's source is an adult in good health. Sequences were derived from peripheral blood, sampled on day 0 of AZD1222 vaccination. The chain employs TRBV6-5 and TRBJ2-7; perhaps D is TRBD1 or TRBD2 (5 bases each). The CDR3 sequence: CASSYSRWGEQYF. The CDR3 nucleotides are TGTGCCAGCAGTTACTCGAGATGGGGGGAGCAGTACTTC.